What follows are 22 T cell receptor beta chains derived from one specimen sequenced in a study of cytomegalovirus exposure and HLA in healthy donors. Primers: 60 Vbeta forward and 13 Jbeta reverse. Produced via immunoSEQ multiplex PCR; TCRdb's table is partial and in-frame only. The table records some 96,000 clones, 77% of them present only once. The sample comprised PBMCs. Source of these receptors: a female donor in good health and CMV-seronegative.

The CDR3 nucleotides are TGTGCCAGCAGCTCGACTAGCGGGAGGTTTGGGGACACCGGGGAGCTGTTTTTT. Protein sequence: CASSSTSGRFGDTGELFF. The chain is built from TRBV13 and TRBJ2-2; 13 bases align to TRBD2. With 4 bases clipped from V and 3 bases from J, the junction kept 8 bases outside the gene matches. Germline CDR1 is PRHDT and CDR2 is FYEKMQ (reference sequence). This CDR3 has 18 residues.

The rearrangement links TRBV19 to TRBJ1-6; D gene ambiguous. CDR3 length: 14 amino acids. V was pared by 5 bases and J by 10 bases, with 15 bases between. CDR1 is LNHDA and CDR2 is SQIVND in the germline V gene (reference sequence). The CDR3 nucleotides read TGTGCCAGTAGTTTGGCATCTAGGAGGTCACCCCTCCACTTT. It translates to CASSLASRRSPLHF.

This clone was detected only a few times. The chain combines TRBV5-4 with TRBJ2-7; 13 bases fit TRBD2. The CDR3 length is 16 residues. After removal of 2 bases from V and 5 bases from J, the junction contained 7 bases not matched to a gene. Per the germline V gene, CDR1 is SGHNT and CDR2 is YYREEE (reference sequence). The CDR3 DNA is TGTGCCAGCAGCTTACGACTAGCGGGGGGTTACCACGAGCAGTACTTC. It specifies CASSLRLAGGYHEQYF.

This sequence joins TRBV4-3 and TRBJ1-1; D uncertain. The germline V gene encodes CDR1 LGHNA and CDR2 YSLEER. V lost 0 bases and J 0 bases, leaving 8 bases between the germline ends. The CDR3 consists of 15 residues. Here the CDR3 reads CASSQDGSLNTEAFF. CDR3 DNA sequence: TGCGCCAGCAGCCAAGATGGGAGTTTGAACACTGAAGCTTTCTTT.

This rearrangement joins TRBV11-2 to TRBJ2-1, with a tentative D call TRBD2 (7 bases). Trimming cost V 4 bases and J 8 bases, with 21 bases left between them. The CDR3 sequence is 16 residues long. Per the germline V gene, CDR1 is SGHAT and CDR2 is FQNNGV. The CDR3 nucleotides read TGTGCCAGCAGCTGGCGGGGGCTGTCCTTACGCGATGAGCAGTTCTTC. Translation: CASSWRGLSLRDEQFF. Full variable domain (missing parts from reference TRBV11-2 and TRBJ2-1): EAGVAQSPRYKIIEKRQSVAFWCNPISGHATLYWYQQILGQGPKLLIQFQNNGVVDDSQLPKDRFSAERLKGVDSTLKIQPAKLEDSAVYLCASSWRGLSLRDEQFFGPGTRLTVL.

Here the CDR3 DNA reads TGTGCCAGCAGTGAGGGACAGGCCGCAGGTACGCAGTATTTT. Protein: CASSEGQAAGTQYF. J is TRBJ2-3 and V is TRBV6-1; 8 bases map to TRBD1. CDR3 length equals 14 residues. CDR1 and CDR2 from the germline V gene are MNHNS and SASEGT. Germline trimming cut 3 bases from V and 8 bases from J; bases unmatched to any gene: 7.

The genes are TRBV5-5 and TRBJ2-1, with D perhaps TRBD1 (5 bases). From germline, CDR1 is SGHKS and CDR2 YYEKEE (reference sequence). V was cut by 1 base and J by 8 bases, with 19 bases left in between. The CDR3 is made up of 16 amino acids. CDR3 region: CASSLIPNQGYDEQFF. As DNA, the CDR3 is TGTGCCAGCAGCTTGATCCCTAATCAGGGTTACGATGAGCAGTTCTTC.

The chain uses TRBV19 and TRBJ1-2; D might be TRBD1 (6 bases). Trimming left V 0 bases short and J 5 bases short, with 13 bases between. This CDR3 contains 15 residues. In germline, CDR1 is LNHDA, CDR2 SQIVND (reference sequence). The CDR3 nucleotides read TGTGCCAGTAGTATAGAGGGGACAACTCCTTATGGCTACACCTTC. This sequence encodes CASSIEGTTPYGYTF.

This rearrangement joins TRBV4-2 to TRBJ1-2, with unresolved D. Between the trimmed V and J ends, which lost 1 base and 4 bases, there was a span of 13 bases. This CDR3 contains 15 residues. Per germline, CDR1 LGHNA and CDR2 YNFKEQ. In DNA form, the CDR3 reads TGTGCCAGCAGCCAAGGAGGGCAGATCGTCTATGGCTACACCTTC. Protein product: CASSQGGQIVYGYTF.

This clone was picked up a small number of times. As DNA, the CDR3 is TGTGCCAGCAGTCGAGCCCAAACAGGGGGGTTCTATGGCTACACCTTC. Translating it yields CASSRAQTGGFYGYTF. The J gene is TRBJ1-2, the V gene TRBV27, with 8 bases that match TRBD1. Losses at the gene ends were 5 bases for V and 4 bases for J; bases not matched to a gene: 12. CDR1 MNHEY and CDR2 SMNVEV come from the germline V gene (reference sequence). This CDR3 is 16 amino acids long.

The CDR3 coding sequence is TGTGCCAGTAATTCATTAGACAGGTCGAACACTGAAGCTTTCTTT. Translating it yields CASNSLDRSNTEAFF. This rearrangement joins TRBV19 to TRBJ1-1; D may be TRBD1 (6 bases). The CDR3 has 15 residues. Germline assignment: CDR1 LNHDA and CDR2 SQIVND (reference sequence). The V end was cut by 7 bases, the J end by 1 base, with 16 bases between.

Details on this clone: Compared with germline, one end of the junction differs, possibly owing to a read error. This chain joins TRBV20-1 and TRBJ2-5; TRBD1 is a possible D gene (6 bases). Germline V CDR1 and CDR2: DFQATT, SNEGSKA (reference sequence). The length of the CDR3 is 11 residues. This CDR3 reads CSAPRQALSHF. The CDR3 DNA sequence: TGCAGTGCCCCTCGACAGGCCTTAAGCCACTTC.

The CDR3 region has the DNA TGTGCCTGGAGTGTACTAGCGGGAGGGGAGCAGTACTTC. It codes for CAWSVLAGGEQYF. The chain has TRBV30 and TRBJ2-7; 13 nucleotides match TRBD2. Per the germline V gene, CDR1 is GTSNPN and CDR2 is SVGIG (reference sequence). The V segment lost 0 bases and the J segment 7 bases; nucleotides outside the gene matches: 0. This CDR3 has 13 residues.

The chain couples TRBV9 to TRBJ1-2; D may be TRBD1 (6 bases). The CDR3 runs 15 residues. Trimming removed 2 bases from V and 7 bases from J, with 18 bases in between. Germline V gene lookup returns CDR1 SGDLS and CDR2 YYNGEE. CDR3 in DNA: TGTGCCAGCAGCGTCAGGGAAGCAGGGGTAGGTGGCTACACCTTC. Amino acids: CASSVREAGVGGYTF.

The chain is built from TRBV28 and TRBJ2-7, with 11 bases lining up with TRBD2. This CDR3 is built from 17 residues. The germline V gene encodes CDR1 MDHEN and CDR2 SYDVKM. V was clipped by 3 bases and J by 0 bases; unmatched bases: 7. The DNA of the CDR3 is TGTGCCAGCAGTTTTACTTCGACTAGCGGGGACTCCTACGAGCAGTACTTC. Translated: CASSFTSTSGDSYEQYF.

This chain uses TRBV7-9 with TRBJ2-2, with TRBD2 matching over 9 bases. The germline V gene has CDR1 SEHNR and CDR2 FQNEAQ (reference sequence). This CDR3 is built from 15 residues. V was clipped by 3 bases and J by 3 bases; unmatched bases: 2. The CDR3 nucleotides are TGTGCCAGCAGCTTTGCGGGGGGGTACACCGGGGAGCTGTTTTTT. Translating it yields CASSFAGGYTGELFF. Based on the CDR3 plus reference TRBV7-9 and TRBJ2-2, the full variable domain is DTGVSQNPRHKITKRGQNVTFRCDPISEHNRLYWYRQTLGQGPEFLTYFQNEAQLEKSRLLSDRFSAERPKGSFSTLEIQRTEQGDSAMYLCASSFAGGYTGELFFGEGSRLTVL.

This chain connects TRBV19 to TRBJ2-5; D is possibly TRBD2 (6 bases). Germline values: CDR1 LNHDA, CDR2 SQIVND (reference sequence). The CDR3 is 16 amino acids. V lost 7 bases and J 0 bases, leaving 18 bases between the germline ends. The CDR3 nucleotides are TGTGCCAGTAAAGAAGGTAGCGGAGGTTACCAAGAGACCCAGTACTTC. Translation: CASKEGSGGYQETQYF.

This chain uses TRBV5-1 with TRBJ1-2, with 7 bases lining up with TRBD1. Looked up from germline, CDR1 is SGHRS and CDR2 is YFSETQ. Trimming cost V 0 bases and J 5 bases; bases outside gene matches: 1. The CDR3 loop spans 13 amino acids. The chain's CDR3 is CASSLGRGYGYTF. CDR3 coding DNA: TGCGCCAGCAGCTTGGGCAGGGGGTATGGCTACACCTTC.

The chain couples TRBV7-9 to TRBJ2-3; 12 nucleotides align to TRBD2. The CDR3 is made up of 17 amino acids. The V gene end was trimmed by 2 bases and the J gene end by 4 bases; junction bases not matched to a gene: 7. Germline V CDR1 and CDR2: SEHNR, FQNEAQ (reference sequence). As DNA, the CDR3 is TGTGCCAGCAGCTTAAATCCCCGACTAGCGGGAGCAGATACGCAGTATTTT. The encoded protein is CASSLNPRLAGADTQYF.

The chain carries TRBV4-1 and TRBJ2-5; the match to TRBD1 covers 7 bases. CDR1 and CDR2 from the germline V gene are MGHRA and YSYEKL. Unmatched junction bases numbered 4, after V lost 1 base and J lost 5 bases. The CDR3 totals 14 residues. The CDR3 loop is CASSQGRGGETQYF. Written as DNA, the CDR3 is TGCGCCAGCAGCCAAGGAAGAGGGGGCGAGACCCAGTACTTC.

V gene TRBV6-1 combines with J gene TRBJ2-5, with D maybe TRBD1 (5 bases). CDR3 size: 13 residues. The germline V gene encodes CDR1 MNHNS and CDR2 SASEGT. Trimming left V 8 bases short and J 3 bases short, with 13 bases between. The CDR3 region has the DNA TGTGCCAGCTCGATGCTAGGGGAAGAGACCCAGTACTTC. Translating it yields CASSMLGEETQYF.

The V and J genes are TRBV6-4 and TRBJ2-1, with D possibly matching TRBD1 (6 bases). V was shortened by 3 bases and J by 5 bases, with 11 bases between the two germline ends. This CDR3 has 14 residues. CDR1 is MRHNA, CDR2 SNTAGT, per germline. CDR3 bases: TGTGCCAGCAGTGAGACAGGTGCACACAATGAGCAGTTCTTC. This translates into CASSETGAHNEQFF.